This T cell receptor beta chain emerged from a study of blood T cell repertoires in COVID-19. The length of the CDR3 is 14 residues. With 1 base removed from V and 2 bases from J, the gap between germline ends came to 7 bases. The germline CDR1 and CDR2 sequences are KGHDR and SFDVKD. Here immunoSEQ multiplex PCR was the method, and the copy in TCRdb shows in-frame clones only, minus some. In the table there are fewer than 35,000 clones, 90% of which are singletons. The clonotype was recovered from a man between 60 and 75 years old with active COVID-19. The sample was peripheral blood. V usage is TRBV24-1 and J usage is TRBJ1-2; D gene unclear. Here the CDR3 DNA reads TGTGCCACCAGTGATTTTAGCCAGAACTATGGCTACACCTTC. Its translation is CATSDFSQNYGYTF.